Listed here are 22 T cell receptor beta chains from one sample, sequenced in a study of blood T cell repertoires in COVID-19. Some clones are missing from TCRdb's copy, which holds only in-frame ones; the method was immunoSEQ multiplex PCR. The sample lists 200,000 to 250,000 clones; over 80% were seen once. The sample comprised PBMCs or T cells enriched from blood (not recorded which). These receptors were collected from a young woman with acute COVID-19.

The chain links TRBV29-1 to TRBJ2-7; weak D call: TRBD1 (6 bases). V lost 7 bases and J 0 bases, leaving 10 bases between the germline ends. CDR1 SQVTM and CDR2 ANQGSEA come from the germline V gene. There are 12 residues in the CDR3. CDR3 coding DNA: TGCAGCGCCCGGGACAACTCCTACGAGCAGTACTTC. This codes for CSARDNSYEQYF.

The J gene is TRBJ2-7, the V gene TRBV6-5; D is possibly TRBD2 (7 bases). The CDR3 runs to 13 residues. V dropped 8 bases and J dropped 1 base, with 12 bases sitting between them. Germline CDR1 and CDR2: MNHEY and SVGAGI. The CDR3 loop reads CASGRGLSYEQYF. The CDR3 DNA reads as TGTGCCAGCGGCAGGGGACTATCCTACGAGCAGTACTTC.

V gene TRBV7-2 combines with J gene TRBJ2-2; maybe TRBD2 (6 bases). V dropped 2 bases and J dropped 8 bases, with 15 bases sitting between them. Germline-derived CDR1 and CDR2 are SGHTA and FQGNSA. This CDR3 comprises 15 residues. The CDR3 DNA reads TGTGCCAGCAGCTTATACAAGGGGACTGCTGGGGAGCTGTTTTTT. This encodes CASSLYKGTAGELFF.

The chain is built from TRBV30 and TRBJ1-3, with 7 bases matching TRBD1. Germline loops: CDR1 GTSNPN, CDR2 SVGIG (reference sequence). V gave up 8 bases and J gave up 0 bases; unmatched junction bases: 4. This CDR3 is built from 13 residues. The CDR3 DNA follows: TGTGCCGGTTGGGACAGCTCTGGAAACACCATATATTTT. Translation: CAGWDSSGNTIYF.

The chain links TRBV7-2 to TRBJ2-7; tentatively, D is TRBD1 (5 bases). Trimming left V 5 bases short and J 5 bases short, with 16 bases between. This CDR3 is built from 14 residues. The germline gives CDR1 SGHTA, CDR2 FQGNSA. This chain's CDR3 is CASSGSLRGDEQYF. The CDR3, as DNA: TGTGCCAGCAGCGGGTCCTTAAGGGGTGACGAGCAGTACTTC. Together with reference TRBV7-2 and TRBJ2-7, the CDR3 gives the full variable domain: GAGVSQSPSNKVTEKGKDVELRCDPISGHTALYWYRQSLGQGLEFLIYFQGNSAPDKSGLPSDRFSAERTGGSVSTLTIQRTQQEDSAVYLCASSGSLRGDEQYFGPGTRLTVT.

The V gene is TRBV9, the J gene TRBJ1-1; no reliable D call. The CDR3 totals 15 residues. V lost 0 bases to trimming and J lost 1 base, with 10 bases between them. Germline values: CDR1 SGDLS, CDR2 YYNGEE. The CDR3 DNA follows: TGTGCCAGCAGCGTAGTTAACAGTTGGAACACTGAAGCTTTCTTT. Translation: CASSVVNSWNTEAFF.

The genes are TRBV11-2 and TRBJ1-4; D gene uncertain. Germline CDR1 reads SGHAT; CDR2 reads FQNNGV. With 1 base removed from V and 8 bases from J, the gap between germline ends came to 8 bases. This CDR3 region has 13 residues. CDR3 in amino acids: CASSLAFSEKLFF. CDR3 nucleotides: TGTGCCAGCAGCTTAGCGTTTAGCGAAAAACTGTTTTTT.

The sample holds one count of this clone. The rearrangement joins TRBV11-3 to TRBJ2-2, with D possibly being TRBD2 (7 bases). Trimming took off 5 bases at V and 5 bases at J, with 18 bases between the two ends. This CDR3 region has 16 residues. Germline V CDR1 and CDR2: SGHNT, YENEEA. CDR3 amino acids: CASSPRGAGETGELFF. The DNA for the CDR3 is TGTGCCAGCAGCCCGAGGGGGGCGGGGGAGACCGGGGAGCTGTTTTTT.

The chain uses TRBV2 and TRBJ1-1; perhaps TRBD1 as D (5 bases). Germline assignment: CDR1 SNHLY and CDR2 FYNNEI. V was trimmed by 6 bases and J by 8 bases, leaving 13 bases between them. This CDR3 comprises 12 residues. The chain's CDR3 is CASRAPPGEAFF. For the CDR3, the DNA is TGTGCCAGCAGGGCCCCCCCAGGGGAAGCTTTCTTT. Full variable domain (remainder filled in from reference TRBV2 and TRBJ1-1): EPEVTQTPSHQVTQMGQEVILRCVPISNHLYFYWYRQILGQKVEFLVSFYNNEISEKSEIFDDQFSVERPDGSNFTLKIRSTKLEDSAMYFCASRAPPGEAFFGQGTRLTVV.

The rearrangement links TRBV4-2 to TRBJ2-7; no firm D call. The CDR3 totals 13 residues. V shed 0 bases and J shed 5 bases, with 8 bases lying between them. The V gene's germline CDR1 is LGHNA and CDR2 YNFKEQ. The CDR3 loop reads CASSQDINNEQYF. As DNA, the CDR3 is TGTGCCAGCAGCCAAGATATTAACAACGAGCAGTACTTC.

The V call is TRBV19, the J call TRBJ2-5, with 9 bases fitting TRBD1. The CDR3 length is 14 residues. The V segment lost 6 bases and the J segment 5 bases; nucleotides outside the gene matches: 7. CDR1 and CDR2 from the germline V gene are LNHDA and SQIVND (reference sequence). The DNA of the CDR3 is TGTGCCAGTAGGATGACAGGGGGTAGTGAGACCCAGTACTTC. Protein sequence: CASRMTGGSETQYF.

The CDR3 DNA reads TGTGCCAGCAGCCAAGGCACAGGGGGCCCATCGAATCAGCCCCAGCATTTT. Residues: CASSQGTGGPSNQPQHF. The gene calls are TRBV3-1 (or the pseudogene TRBV3-2) and TRBJ1-5; TRBD1 matches 9 bases. CDR1 LGHDT and CDR2 YNNKEL come from the germline V gene (reference sequence). The CDR3 runs to 17 residues. Trimming took 1 base from V and 4 from J; bases not matched to a gene: 8.

V usage is TRBV3-1 (or the pseudogene TRBV3-2) and J usage is TRBJ1-2, with a possible D match to TRBD1 (6 bases). The CDR3 runs 15 residues. V was trimmed by 2 bases and J by 2 bases, leaving 12 bases between them. Germline V gene sequence: CDR1 LGHDT, CDR2 YNNKEL (reference sequence). The CDR3 nucleotides are TGTGCCAGCAGCCAACGGACAGAGAAGAACTATGGCTACACCTTC. This codes for CASSQRTEKNYGYTF.

This chain uses TRBV27 with TRBJ1-5, with D maybe TRBD1 (5 bases). Trimming took off 6 bases at V and 1 base at J, with 22 bases between the two ends. The germline gives CDR1 MNHEY, CDR2 SMNVEV (reference sequence). The CDR3 is 18 amino acids. The CDR3 loop reads CASRSAAWQGRSNQPQHF. In nucleotides, the CDR3 is TGTGCCAGCAGATCAGCCGCCTGGCAGGGCCGAAGCAATCAGCCCCAGCATTTT.

The sample holds one count of this clone. This chain uses TRBV19 with TRBJ1-4, with 10 bases identical to TRBD1. CDR1 LNHDA and CDR2 SQIVND come from the germline V gene (reference sequence). The CDR3 has 15 amino acids. V lost 5 bases to trimming and J lost 8 bases; unmatched junction nucleotides: 8. The CDR3 nucleotides are TGTGCCAGTAGTGTTGACAGGGGGCGGTTGGAAAAACTGTTTTTT. The encoded protein is CASSVDRGRLEKLFF.

This rearrangement joins TRBV7-9 to TRBJ1-4, with TRBD1 matching over 11 bases. Germline values: CDR1 SEHNR, CDR2 FQNEAQ (reference sequence). Trimming cost V 5 bases and J 5 bases; bases outside gene matches: 7. This CDR3 is built from 16 residues. CDR3 coding DNA: TGTGCCAGCAGCCAATCCGGACAGGGGGCGAATGAAAAACTGTTTTTT. Encoded protein: CASSQSGQGANEKLFF.

The chain is built from TRBV27 and TRBJ1-4, with D possibly matching TRBD1 (5 bases). The CDR3 is made up of 13 amino acids. The germline V gene encodes CDR1 MNHEY and CDR2 SMNVEV (reference sequence). V lost 8 bases to trimming and J lost 0 bases, with 7 bases between them. CDR3 sequence: CASQGATNEKLFF. In DNA form, the CDR3 reads TGTGCCAGCCAGGGTGCAACTAATGAAAAACTGTTTTTT.

This chain connects TRBV19 to TRBJ2-2; D call uncertain. Germline V gene sequence: CDR1 LNHDA, CDR2 SQIVND (reference sequence). This CDR3 has 13 amino acids. With 7 bases removed from V and 3 bases from J, the gap between germline ends came to 9 bases. The DNA for the CDR3 is TGTGCCAGTATAAGATCGGACACCGGGGAGCTGTTTTTT. It encodes CASIRSDTGELFF.

The chain is built from TRBV12-5 and TRBJ1-3; D not certain. Germline V gives CDR1 LGHNT, CDR2 FRNRAP. The V end lost 2 bases, the J end lost 8 bases, and 13 bases lay between the germline ends. This CDR3 is 14 amino acids long. The CDR3 bases are TGTGCTAGTGGTTTGCCGGAGACCGGTGACACCATATATTTT. This gives the protein CASGLPETGDTIYF. The full variable domain, in which reference TRBV12-5 and TRBJ1-3 provide the parts outside the CDR3, is DARVTQTPRHKVTEMGQEVTMRCQPILGHNTVFWYRQTMMQGLELLAYFRNRAPLDDSGMPKDRFSAEMPDATLATLKIQPSEPRDSAVYFCASGLPETGDTIYFGEGSWLTVV.

This clone was seen only a few times. The rearrangement links TRBV19 to TRBJ1-2; TRBD1 matches 10 bases. Unmatched junction bases numbered 8, after V lost 8 bases and J lost 2 bases. The CDR3 runs to 15 residues. Germline V gives CDR1 LNHDA, CDR2 SQIVND (reference sequence). CDR3 residues: CASHRDRGTNYGYTF. The CDR3, as DNA: TGTGCCAGTCACCGGGACAGGGGCACCAACTATGGCTACACCTTC.

This clone was seen more than once but under ten times. The chain recombines TRBV6-5 with TRBJ2-1, with 8 nucleotides matching TRBD1. CDR1 is MNHEY, CDR2 SVGAGI, per germline. The CDR3 totals 14 residues. J lost 4 bases, V lost 6 bases, and 5 bases had no gene match. CDR3: CASSRDRRYNEQFF. In DNA, the CDR3 is TGTGCCAGCAGCCGGGACAGGAGGTACAATGAGCAGTTCTTC.

This clone has more than one count but fewer than ten. This CDR3 reads CASSLDSSNEKLFF. The CDR3 DNA reads as TGCGCCAGCAGCTTGGACAGTTCTAATGAAAAACTGTTTTTT. The chain has TRBV5-1 and TRBJ1-4, with D unresolved. V shed 0 bases and J shed 3 bases, with 6 bases lying between them. Germline CDR1 is SGHRS and CDR2 is YFSETQ. The CDR3 is 14 residues long. The whole variable domain, remainder taken from reference TRBV5-1 and TRBJ1-4, is KAGVTQTPRYLIKTRGQQVTLSCSPISGHRSVSWYQQTPGQGLQFLFEYFSETQRNKGNFPGRFSGRQFSNSRSEMNVSTLELGDSALYLCASSLDSSNEKLFFGSGTQLSVL.